These T cell receptor beta chains were read from a single sample in a study of T cell responses to AZD1222 COVID-19 vaccine. TCRdb's table, derived via immunoSEQ multiplex PCR, lists solely in-frame clones and lacks some. The profile shows around 79,000 clones, approximately 90% of them singletons. This material consisted of peripheral blood, taken on day 0 of AZD1222 vaccination. The receptors here all came from an adult in good health. CDR3s include the opening cysteine and the closing phenylalanine or tryptophan. D genes are given only for firm matches. Part of the rows lack a size; the others show once, few, many or a class for expanded clones.

-	TRBD1	TRBV3-1/TRBV3-2	TRBJ1-4	TGTGCCAGCAGCCCGGGACAGGCGGCAACTAATGAAAAACTGTTTTTT	CASSPGQAATNEKLFF
-	-	TRBV7-2	TRBJ1-2	TGTGCCAGCAGCTTTTCCGGGTCCTCAGGAGTCCTCTATGGTTGGACCTTC	CASSFSGSSGVLYGWTF
-	-	TRBV18	TRBJ2-6	TGTGCCAGCTCACCACGGGAAGTCTCTGGGGCCAACGTCCTGACTTTC	CASSPREVSGANVLTF
-	-	TRBV27	TRBJ1-1	TGTGCCAGCAGATCCCTTACAGCGAACACTGAAGCTTTCTTT	CASRSLTANTEAFF
-	TRBD2	TRBV7-2	TRBJ2-1	TGTGCCAGCAGCTTAGACGCTAGCGGGGGGTACAATGAGCAGTTCTTC	CASSLDASGGYNEQFF
-	TRBD2	TRBV29-1	TRBJ2-3	TGCAGCGTTGATGCGGGGGTTAGCACAGATACGCAGTATTTT	CSVDAGVSTDTQYF
-	TRBD1	TRBV24-1	TRBJ1-1	TGTGCCACCAGATACTACAGGGGGACGAACACTGAAGCTTTCTTT	CATRYYRGTNTEAFF
-	TRBD1	TRBV4-2	TRBJ1-6	TGTGCCAGCAGCCAAGGGACAGGGAATTCACCCCTCCACTTT	CASSQGTGNSPLHF
-	TRBD2	TRBV14	TRBJ2-1	TGTGCCAGCAGCTTGACTAGCGGTACCTACAATGAGCAGTTCTTC	CASSLTSGTYNEQFF
-	-	TRBV19	TRBJ2-7	TGTGCCAGTAGTCGAGGTGTTGAGCAGTACTTC	CASSRGVEQYF
-	-	TRBV7-2	TRBJ1-2	TGTGCCAGCAGCTTATCCGCGGGAGGGGGGACCTATGGCTACACCTTC	CASSLSAGGGTYGYTF
-	TRBD2	TRBV18	TRBJ2-1	TGTGCCAGCTCACCACTCGCGCCTAGCGGGGGCCCTTACAATGAGCAGTTCTTC	CASSPLAPSGGPYNEQFF
-	-	TRBV19	TRBJ1-2	TGTGCCAGTAGTGGACAGCCCTTTAACTATGGCTACACCTTC	CASSGQPFNYGYTF
-	-	TRBV5-1	TRBJ1-2	TGCGCCAGCAGCTTGGGTCCGGGGAACTATGGCTACACCTTC	CASSLGPGNYGYTF
-	-	TRBV4-3	TRBJ1-4	TGCGCCAGCAGCCAAGGCAGGGTGAATGAAAAACTGTTTTTT	CASSQGRVNEKLFF
-	-	TRBV7-8	TRBJ2-5	TGTGCCAGCAGCCCAACCCGGGTGCAAGAGACCCAGTACTTC	CASSPTRVQETQYF
-	TRBD1	TRBV4-3	TRBJ1-6	TGCGCCAGCAGCCAAGGAGCTGGGACAGGGGTTTCACCCCTCCACTTT	CASSQGAGTGVSPLHF
-	TRBD1	TRBV19	TRBJ1-5	TGTGCCAGTAGGTCGACACAGGGGGTGCGTAATCAGCCCCAGCATTTT	CASRSTQGVRNQPQHF
-	-	TRBV19	TRBJ2-5	TGTGCCAGTAGCATGGACAGAGGAGAGACCCAGTACTTC	CASSMDRGETQYF
-	-	TRBV20-1	TRBJ1-1	TGCAGTGCTCTCGAGAACACTGAAGCTTTCTTT	CSALENTEAFF
-	-	TRBV9	TRBJ1-1	TGTGCCAGCAGCGGCAGTATGGAGGGCAGGTCGGGCACTGAAGCTTTCTTT	CASSGSMEGRSGTEAFF
-	-	TRBV6-6	TRBJ1-1	TGTGCCAGCAGTTACAGCTGGGACCGTGAAGCTTTCTTT	CASSYSWDREAFF
-	-	TRBV27	TRBJ2-7	TGTGCCAGCAGTTTCCCCGACGGGGGACCGCAGTACTTC	CASSFPDGGPQYF
once	-	TRBV9	TRBJ1-2	TGTGCCAGCAGCGTAGACCAGGGGGGCTACACCTTC	CASSVDQGGYTF
-	TRBD2	TRBV6-5	TRBJ2-1	TGTGCCAGCAGTTCTCCAGCGGGAGGGTTCAATGAGCAGTTCTTC	CASSSPAGGFNEQFF
-	-	TRBV30	TRBJ2-5	TGTGCCTGGAGTCTGGCGGGACGCCAAGAGACCCAGTACTTC	CAWSLAGRQETQYF
-	TRBD1	TRBV29-1	TRBJ1-1	TGCAGCGTTGAGAAGGGGGCGAACACTGAAGCTTTCTTT	CSVEKGANTEAFF
-	TRBD1	TRBV6-6	TRBJ1-5	TGTGCCAGCAGTCGACAGGGGGCAAGCAATCAGCCCCAGCATTTT	CASSRQGASNQPQHF
-	-	TRBV7-3	TRBJ2-2	TGTGCCAGCAGCTTAGGGTTATGGACCGGGGAGCTGTTTTTT	CASSLGLWTGELFF
-	-	TRBV7-3	TRBJ2-2	TGTGCCAGCAGCTTACTCGGGACAACGAACACCGGGGAGCTGTTTTTT	CASSLLGTTNTGELFF
-	TRBD1	TRBV9	TRBJ1-1	TGTGCCAGCAGCATACCGACAGGGTCGGGCACTGAAGCTTTCTTT	CASSIPTGSGTEAFF
-	TRBD2	TRBV6-6	TRBJ2-7	TGTGCCAGCAGTTCCAGGACTAGCGGCTCCTACGAGCAGTACTTC	CASSSRTSGSYEQYF
-	-	TRBV6-2/TRBV6-3	TRBJ1-5	TGTGCCAGCAGTTCTTCTTATCAGCCCCAGCATTTT	CASSSSYQPQHF
-	-	TRBV6-5	TRBJ1-1	TGTGCCGTCTCCGAGCCGGGGCTAGGGAACACTGAAGCTTTCTTT	CAVSEPGLGNTEAFF
-	-	TRBV30	TRBJ1-2	TGTGCCTGGAGTCTTGACTGGCTGGGCTATGGCTACACCTTC	CAWSLDWLGYGYTF
-	-	TRBV5-1	TRBJ2-3	TGCGCCAGCAGCTTCAACACAGATACGCAGTATTTT	CASSFNTDTQYF
-	TRBD1	TRBV2	TRBJ1-2	TGTGCCAGCAGTCGGACAGGGGAGGATGGCTACACCTTC	CASSRTGEDGYTF
-	-	TRBV10-2	TRBJ2-7	TGCGCCAGCAGTCGGAACCCCTACGAGCAGTACTTC	CASSRNPYEQYF
-	-	TRBV7-2	TRBJ2-7	TGTGCCAGCAGCTGGGGCCAGGGATCCTCCTACGAGCAGTACTTC	CASSWGQGSSYEQYF
once	TRBD2	TRBV7-2	TRBJ2-7	TGTGCCAGCGGTCTAGCGGGAGCGTCCTACGAGCAGTACTTC	CASGLAGASYEQYF
-	TRBD1	TRBV19	TRBJ2-7	TGTGCCAGTACCTGGACAGGTAATGCACCTGAATACGAGCAGTACTTC	CASTWTGNAPEYEQYF
-	TRBD1	TRBV6-2/TRBV6-3	TRBJ1-4	TGTGCCAGCAGCCGGGACAGGGGGACTAATGAAAAACTGTTTTTT	CASSRDRGTNEKLFF
-	TRBD1	TRBV24-1	TRBJ1-1	TGTGCCACCAGGGGACAGGGGGAGAGCACTGAAGCTTTCTTT	CATRGQGESTEAFF
-	-	TRBV10-3	TRBJ2-7	TGTGCCATCAGTGAGACCTTATACGAGCAGTACTTC	CAISETLYEQYF
-	TRBD1	TRBV2	TRBJ1-5	TGTGCCAGCACCGGCAGGGGGTATAGCAATCAGCCCCAGCATTTT	CASTGRGYSNQPQHF
-	TRBD2	TRBV6-4	TRBJ2-7	TGTGCCAGCAGTGACTCGTTAGCGGGAGCACGCGAGCAGTACTTC	CASSDSLAGAREQYF
-	TRBD1	TRBV6-4	TRBJ2-1	TGTGCCAGCGGGACCGGGACAGCAAACAATGAGCAGTTCTTC	CASGTGTANNEQFF
-	TRBD1	TRBV7-2	TRBJ1-6	TGTGCCAGCAGCACCGGACAGGGGAATAATTCACCCCTCCACTTT	CASSTGQGNNSPLHF
-	-	TRBV25-1	TRBJ1-1	TGTGCCAGCAGTGATTCCACCCTTGTGGGGTACACTGAAGCTTTCTTT	CASSDSTLVGYTEAFF
-	-	TRBV30	TRBJ1-6	TGTGCCTGGAGTGTACTGGGAAATTCACCCCTCCACTTT	CAWSVLGNSPLHF
-	-	TRBV21-1	TRBJ1-6	TGTGCCAGCGAAACCGGGACACCAGACCGAAATTCACCCCTCCACTTT	CASETGTPDRNSPLHF
-	TRBD1	TRBV6-6	TRBJ1-1	TGTGCCAGCAGAATACAGGGGGCCGGGACTGAAGCTTTCTTT	CASRIQGAGTEAFF
once	-	TRBV14	TRBJ2-2	TGTGCCAGCAGCATCGGACAGTTGAGGGCCGGGGAGCTGTTTTTT	CASSIGQLRAGELFF
-	TRBD1	TRBV6-5	TRBJ1-1	TGTGCCAGCAGTTCAATGAACAGGGGAATTGAAGCTTTCTTT	CASSSMNRGIEAFF
-	TRBD2	TRBV2	TRBJ2-5	TGTGCCAGCAGCCTCAGTAGCGGGAGTAAGACCCAGTACTTC	CASSLSSGSKTQYF
-	-	TRBV6-1	TRBJ1-3	TGTGCCAGCAGTGAAGCGCGGGGAAACACCATATATTTT	CASSEARGNTIYF
-	-	TRBV6-1	TRBJ1-2	TGTGCCAGCAGTGTGGGCCGGGGACATTTGATGACTGGCTACACCTTC	CASSVGRGHLMTGYTF
-	-	TRBV11-2	TRBJ2-7	TGTGCCAGCAGCTTAGCTAGTTACTACGAGCAGTACTTC	CASSLASYYEQYF